This entry lists 7 T cell receptor beta chains sequenced from one sample in a study of post-analysis software for immune sequencing data. The library was made from cDNA and included unique molecular identifiers. TCRdb re-called the PCR reads through MiXCR, storing one row per CDR3 protein. The sample lists roughly 430,000 distinct CDR3 sequences, about 40% occurring once. Study-wide results and caveats: A few TRBV segments occurring more often in patients than controls included TRBV5-6, TRBV5-1 and TRBV20-1.

For these receptors, no antigen is known. The sequenced material came from blood. These receptor sequences come from a girl aged 2 to 10 with multiple sclerosis.

The chain is built from TRBV20-1 and TRBJ2-7; D possibly corresponds to TRBD2 (6 bases). Germline CDR1 is DFQATT and CDR2 is SNEGSKA (reference sequence). The ends were cut back, 6 bases at V and 3 bases at J, with 21 bases in the middle. CDR3 length: 15 amino acids. The CDR3 loop reads CSANLYRGRCYEQYF. The CDR3, as DNA: TGCAGTGCCAACCTATACCGTGGGAGGTGCTACGAGCAGTACTTC.

By sample fraction, this clonotype is medium-sized. The V call is TRBV4-3, the J call TRBJ2-7, with TRBD2 matching 8 bases. Trimming cost V 0 bases and J 0 bases; bases outside gene matches: 7. Looked up from germline, CDR1 is LGHNA and CDR2 is YSLEER. CDR3 length: 17 amino acids. CDR3 sequence: CASSQDQTSGSSYEQYF. The CDR3 region has the DNA TGCGCCAGCAGCCAAGATCAAACCAGCGGGAGCTCCTACGAGCAGTACTTC.

The chain uses TRBV29-1 and TRBJ2-1; 11 bases line up with TRBD1. The V gene end was trimmed by 6 bases and the J gene end by 5 bases; junction bases not matched to a gene: 6. CDR1 and CDR2 from the germline V gene are SQVTM and ANQGSEA. The CDR3 extends over 14 amino acids. The CDR3 DNA reads TGCAGCGTAAGGGACAGGGGGTTCGACAATGAGCAGTTCTTC. This translates into CSVRDRGFDNEQFF.

This clonotype was seen only a few times. CDR3 bases: TGTGCCAGCAGCTTGGTTTTGGGGGCGGAGACAGGCAATGAGCAGTTCTTC. Amino acids: CASSLVLGAETGNEQFF. The rearrangement uses TRBV11-2 and TRBJ2-1; D is possibly TRBD1 (6 bases). Trimming shortened V by 3 bases and J by 6 bases, and 21 bases separated the two germline ends. This CDR3 is 17 amino acids long. Germline V CDR1 and CDR2: SGHAT, FQNNGV.

The chain recombines TRBV12-3 or TRBV12-4 with TRBJ1-5, with D unclear. This CDR3 is built from 16 residues. V was clipped by 0 bases and J by 5 bases, with 14 bases between them. Here the CDR3 reads CASSLALSADYQPQHF. As DNA, the CDR3 is TGTGCCAGCAGTTTAGCGCTGTCGGCAGATTATCAGCCCCAGCATTTT.

This sequence joins TRBV6-5 and TRBJ1-1; 11 positions agree with TRBD1. The ends lost 5 bases at V and 5 bases at J; junction bases unmatched: 7. Germline CDR1 and CDR2: MNHEY and SVGAGI. The CDR3 totals 15 residues. The CDR3 nucleotides are TGTGCCAGCAGTCCGGACAGGGGGCTGAGGACTGAAGCTTTCTTT. The encoded protein is CASSPDRGLRTEAFF.

The rearrangement joins TRBV28 to TRBJ2-6, with a tentative D call TRBD1 (6 bases). In germline, CDR1 is MDHEN, CDR2 SYDVKM. CDR3 length equals 17 residues. Trimming took off 4 bases at V and 0 bases at J, with 13 bases between the two ends. The CDR3 reads CASSSGLDSSGANVLTF. The CDR3 bases are TGTGCCAGCAGTTCGGGCCTGGACAGCTCTGGGGCCAACGTCCTGACTTTC.